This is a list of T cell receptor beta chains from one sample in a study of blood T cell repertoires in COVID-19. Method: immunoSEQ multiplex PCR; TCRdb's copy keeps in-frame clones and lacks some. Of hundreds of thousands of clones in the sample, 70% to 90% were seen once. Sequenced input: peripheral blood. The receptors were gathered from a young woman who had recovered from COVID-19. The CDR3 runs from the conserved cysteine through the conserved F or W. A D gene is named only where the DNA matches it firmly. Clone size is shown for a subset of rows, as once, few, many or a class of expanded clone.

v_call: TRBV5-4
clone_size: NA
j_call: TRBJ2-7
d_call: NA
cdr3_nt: TGTGCCAGCAGAGATATCGGGGACTTGGGCACCTACGAGCAGTACTTC
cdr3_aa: CASRDIGDLGTYEQYF

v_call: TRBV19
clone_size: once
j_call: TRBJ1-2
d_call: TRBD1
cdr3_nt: TGTGCCAGTAGTATTCGTTCGGACAGGACCTATGGCTACACCTTC
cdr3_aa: CASSIRSDRTYGYTF

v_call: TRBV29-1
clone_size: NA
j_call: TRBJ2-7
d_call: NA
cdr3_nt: TGCAGCGTTGTACCGGGTTCCTACGAGCAGTACTTC
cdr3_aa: CSVVPGSYEQYF

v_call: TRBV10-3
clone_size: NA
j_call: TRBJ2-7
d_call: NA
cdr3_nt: TGTGCCATCAGTGAGTCGACTCAGGGCGCCTACGAGCAGTACTTC
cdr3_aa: CAISESTQGAYEQYF

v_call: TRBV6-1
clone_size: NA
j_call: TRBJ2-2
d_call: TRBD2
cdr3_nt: TGTGCCAGCAGTGGGTCGGCTAGCGGGGGGGCGGTCGGGGAGCTGTTTTTT
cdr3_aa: CASSGSASGGAVGELFF

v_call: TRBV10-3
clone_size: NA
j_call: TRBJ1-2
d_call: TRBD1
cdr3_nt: TGTGCCATCGACCAGAGACAGGGCACCTATGGCTACACCTTC
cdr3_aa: CAIDQRQGTYGYTF

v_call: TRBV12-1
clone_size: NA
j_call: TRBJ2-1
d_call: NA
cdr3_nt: TGTGCCAGCAGCAGCCGGCTAGCGGGGGGGCCCCATGAGCAGTTCTTC
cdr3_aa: CASSSRLAGGPHEQFF

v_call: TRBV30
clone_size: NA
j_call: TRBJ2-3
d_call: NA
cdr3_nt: TGTGCTCGGAGTGGGGGGCGGACAGATACGCAGTATTTT
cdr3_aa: CARSGGRTDTQYF

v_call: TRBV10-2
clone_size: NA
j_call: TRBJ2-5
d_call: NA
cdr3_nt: TGCGCCAGCAGTTTGTCAGGGGTACAAGAGACCCAGTACTTC
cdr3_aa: CASSLSGVQETQYF

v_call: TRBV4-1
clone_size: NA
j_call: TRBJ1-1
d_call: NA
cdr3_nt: TGCGCCAGCAGCCAAGTTAGGGCCCAGGGTCTTGGCACTGAAGCTTTCTTT
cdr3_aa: CASSQVRAQGLGTEAFF

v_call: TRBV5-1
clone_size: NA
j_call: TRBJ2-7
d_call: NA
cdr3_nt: TGCGCCAGCAGCTTTCATCAGGGCTACGAGCAGTACTTC
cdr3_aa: CASSFHQGYEQYF

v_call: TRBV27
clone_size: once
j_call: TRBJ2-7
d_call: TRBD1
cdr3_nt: TGTGCCAGCAGTGCGGACAGGCGAGCCTACGAGCAGTACTTC
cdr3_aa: CASSADRRAYEQYF

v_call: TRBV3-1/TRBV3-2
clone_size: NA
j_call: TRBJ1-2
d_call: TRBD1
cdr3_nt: TGTGCCAGCAGTCATGGGACAGCAGGCTATGGCTACACCTTC
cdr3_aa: CASSHGTAGYGYTF

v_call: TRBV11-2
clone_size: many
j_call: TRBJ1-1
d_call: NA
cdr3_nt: TGTGCCAGCCTAAGGAGTGGGGGCCTTGAAGCTTTCTTT
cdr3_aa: CASLRSGGLEAFF

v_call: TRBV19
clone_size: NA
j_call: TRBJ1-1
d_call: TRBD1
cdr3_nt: TGTGCCAGTAGTATTTTCGGGACAGGGAGCACTGAAGCTTTCTTT
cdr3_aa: CASSIFGTGSTEAFF

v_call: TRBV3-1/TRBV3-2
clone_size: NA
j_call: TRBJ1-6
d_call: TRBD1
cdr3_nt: TGTGCCAGCAGCCAGCGGACAGGGGGGATCGACTCACCCCTCCACTTT
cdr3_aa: CASSQRTGGIDSPLHF

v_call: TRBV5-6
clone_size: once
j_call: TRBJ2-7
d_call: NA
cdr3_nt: TGTGCCAGCAGCCCGAGACATGTCGGATCCTACGAGCAGTACTTC
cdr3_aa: CASSPRHVGSYEQYF

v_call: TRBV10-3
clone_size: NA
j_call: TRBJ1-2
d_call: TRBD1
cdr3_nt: TGTGCCATCAGTGAGGGGCAGGGGGCGACTAACTATGGCTACACCTTC
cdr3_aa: CAISEGQGATNYGYTF

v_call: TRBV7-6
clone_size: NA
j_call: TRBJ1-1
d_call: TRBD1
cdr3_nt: TGTGCCAGCAGCGGACGGGAGGGGGCCGATTTCACTGAAGCTTTCTTT
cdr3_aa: CASSGREGADFTEAFF

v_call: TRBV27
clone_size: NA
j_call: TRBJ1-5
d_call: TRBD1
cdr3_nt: TGTGCCAGCAGCCACAGGGGGGACAATCAGCCCCAGCATTTT
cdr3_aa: CASSHRGDNQPQHF

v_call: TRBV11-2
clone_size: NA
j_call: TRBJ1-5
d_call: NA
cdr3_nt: TGTGCCAGCAGCCCTTCGTCGAGTCAGCCCCAGCATTTT
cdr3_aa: CASSPSSSQPQHF

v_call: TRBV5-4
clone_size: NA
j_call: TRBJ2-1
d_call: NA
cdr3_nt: TGTGCCAGCAGCCAGACTAGGAATGAGCAGTTCTTC
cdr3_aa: CASSQTRNEQFF

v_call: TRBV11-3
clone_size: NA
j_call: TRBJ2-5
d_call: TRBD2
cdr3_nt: TGTGCCAGCAGCAGGAGAGGGGAGGGGCAAGAGACCCAGTACTTC
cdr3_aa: CASSRRGEGQETQYF

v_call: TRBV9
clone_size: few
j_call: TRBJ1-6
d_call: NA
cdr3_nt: TGTGCCAGCAGCGTATCCCCCCGGGGGAGGTCCAATGGACCCCTCCACTTT
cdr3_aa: CASSVSPRGRSNGPLHF

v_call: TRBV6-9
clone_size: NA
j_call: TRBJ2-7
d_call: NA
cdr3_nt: TGTGCCAGCAGTTACCCGGGCTACGAGCAGTACTTC
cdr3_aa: CASSYPGYEQYF

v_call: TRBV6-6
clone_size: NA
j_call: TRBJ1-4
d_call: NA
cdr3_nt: TGTGCCAGCAGTTACGGCAGGAGGGATGAAAAACTGTTTTTT
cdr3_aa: CASSYGRRDEKLFF

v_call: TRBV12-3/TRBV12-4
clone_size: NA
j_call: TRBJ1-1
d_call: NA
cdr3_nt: TGTGCCAGCAGTTCCCACAGAAACACTGAAGCTTTCTTT
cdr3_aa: CASSSHRNTEAFF

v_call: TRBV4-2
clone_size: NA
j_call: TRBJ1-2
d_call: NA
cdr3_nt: TGTGCCAGCAGCCAAGATCCGGCGGGGGGGTTGAGCTATGGCTACACCTTC
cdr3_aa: CASSQDPAGGLSYGYTF

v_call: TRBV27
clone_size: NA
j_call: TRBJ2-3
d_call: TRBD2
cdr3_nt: TGTGCCAGCAGCGAGACTAGCGGGGGGGCGGCAGATACGCAGTATTTT
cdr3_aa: CASSETSGGAADTQYF

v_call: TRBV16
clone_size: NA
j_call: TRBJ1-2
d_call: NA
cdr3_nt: TGTGCCAGCAGCCAATCAGCAGGGAGGGACTATGGCTACACCTTC
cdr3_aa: CASSQSAGRDYGYTF

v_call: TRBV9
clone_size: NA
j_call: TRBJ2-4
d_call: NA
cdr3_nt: TGTGCCAGCAGCGCTGGTTCGGGGTCCACAAACATTCAGTACTTC
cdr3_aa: CASSAGSGSTNIQYF